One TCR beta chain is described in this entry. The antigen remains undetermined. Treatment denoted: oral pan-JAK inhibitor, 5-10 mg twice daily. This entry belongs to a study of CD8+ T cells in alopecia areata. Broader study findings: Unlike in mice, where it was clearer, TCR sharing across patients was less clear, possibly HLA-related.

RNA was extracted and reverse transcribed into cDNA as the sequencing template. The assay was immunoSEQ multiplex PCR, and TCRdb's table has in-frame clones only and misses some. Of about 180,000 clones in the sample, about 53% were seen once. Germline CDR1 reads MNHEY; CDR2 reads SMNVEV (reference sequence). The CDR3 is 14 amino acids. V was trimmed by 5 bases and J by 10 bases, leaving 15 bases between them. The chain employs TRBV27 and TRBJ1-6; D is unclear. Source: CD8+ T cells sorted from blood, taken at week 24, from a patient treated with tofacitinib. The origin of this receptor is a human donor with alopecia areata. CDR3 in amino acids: CASSPQSRFSPLHF. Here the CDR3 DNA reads TGTGCCAGCAGTCCCCAGTCTAGGTTCTCACCCCTCCACTTT.